The next 2 T cell receptor beta chains were all read from a single sample in a study of cytomegalovirus exposure and HLA in healthy donors (dated by TCRdb to between 2016 and 2019). Libraries were prepared through the immunoSEQ multiplex PCR assay. A mixture of 60 forward primers for TCR Vbeta segments and 13 reverse primers for TCR Jbeta segments was used in the multiplex PCR. Entries here come from immuneACCESS through TCRdb and include only in-frame sequences with V and J called. Some clones fail to appear in such tables; in the studies checked, an unresolved V gene covers under half of the shortfall, and the cause of the remainder is unknown. The sample table shows 150,000 to 160,000 clones, and 70% to 80% are seen once. Of the sample, about 2% falls within the top ten clones. Sample: PBMCs. These receptors originate from a man younger than 45 in good health and CMV-seronegative.

In its sample, this clone was seen a few times. The rearrangement joins TRBV29-1 to TRBJ2-1; 7 bases fit TRBD2. The CDR3 contains 12 residues. From germline, CDR1 is SQVTM and CDR2 ANQGSEA. Unmatched junction bases numbered 3, after V lost 2 bases and J lost 8 bases. CDR3 sequence (DNA): TGCAGCGTTGAAAGCGGGGACGATGAGCAGTTCTTC. It translates to CSVESGDDEQFF.

The chain is built from TRBV6-6 and TRBJ2-1; the D is unclear. Germline lookup yields CDR1 MNHNY and CDR2 SVGAGI (reference sequence). Trimming left V 3 bases short and J 6 bases short, with 12 bases between. This CDR3 has 14 residues. The CDR3 is CASSYRPGLNEQFF. CDR3 in DNA: TGTGCCAGCAGTTATCGTCCGGGTCTCAATGAGCAGTTCTTC.